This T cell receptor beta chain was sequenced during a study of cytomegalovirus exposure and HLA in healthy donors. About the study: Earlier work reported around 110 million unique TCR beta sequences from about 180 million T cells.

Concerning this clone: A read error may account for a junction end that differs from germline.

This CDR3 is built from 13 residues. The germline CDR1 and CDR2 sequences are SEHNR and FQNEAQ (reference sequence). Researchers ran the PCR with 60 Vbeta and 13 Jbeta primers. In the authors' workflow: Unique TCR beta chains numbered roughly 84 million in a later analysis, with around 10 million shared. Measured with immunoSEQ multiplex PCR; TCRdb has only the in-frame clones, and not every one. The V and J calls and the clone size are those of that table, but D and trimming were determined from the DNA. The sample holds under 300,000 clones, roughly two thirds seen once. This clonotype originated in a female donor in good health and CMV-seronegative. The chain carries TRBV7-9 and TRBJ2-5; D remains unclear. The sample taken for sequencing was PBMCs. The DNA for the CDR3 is TGTTCCAGCAGCATCGTCAGGCAAGAGACCCAGTACTTC. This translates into CSSSIVRQETQYF.